This T cell receptor beta chain appears in the sequencing data of a study of CD8 T cells in Susac syndrome. General study findings and limits: The study conceded that relatively few individuals underwent its TCR sequencing and HLA analysis.

Sequencing of TCR beta covered CD8+ and CD4+ T cells obtained from blood. TEMRA cells were FACS-enriched, and CD8+ and CD4+ T cells were isolated negatively. When the RNA was reverse transcribed, random hexamers were used with an input of about 0.45 to 1 ug. Multiplex immunoSEQ PCR targeted 54 Vbeta and 13 Jbeta TCR beta segments. TCRdb analysed the immunoSEQ multiplex PCR reads with MiXCR anew, one entry per CDR3 protein. The table shows 250,000 to 300,000 distinct CDR3 sequences, with 89% occurring only once. The sample holds one count of this clonotype. Its specificity is not known. Trimming cost V 7 bases and J 5 bases, with 12 bases left between them. Germline V gene data show CDR1 as LGHDT and CDR2 as YNNKEL (reference sequence). The CDR3 is 13 amino acids.

Sample: CD8+ T cells from PBMCs. The sequence was collected from a human donor with multiple sclerosis. The chain employs TRBV3-1 and TRBJ1-5; no clear D. The CDR3 region is CASIGERDQPQHF. The CDR3 DNA follows: TGTGCCAGCATCGGGGAAAGAGATCAGCCCCAGCATTTT.